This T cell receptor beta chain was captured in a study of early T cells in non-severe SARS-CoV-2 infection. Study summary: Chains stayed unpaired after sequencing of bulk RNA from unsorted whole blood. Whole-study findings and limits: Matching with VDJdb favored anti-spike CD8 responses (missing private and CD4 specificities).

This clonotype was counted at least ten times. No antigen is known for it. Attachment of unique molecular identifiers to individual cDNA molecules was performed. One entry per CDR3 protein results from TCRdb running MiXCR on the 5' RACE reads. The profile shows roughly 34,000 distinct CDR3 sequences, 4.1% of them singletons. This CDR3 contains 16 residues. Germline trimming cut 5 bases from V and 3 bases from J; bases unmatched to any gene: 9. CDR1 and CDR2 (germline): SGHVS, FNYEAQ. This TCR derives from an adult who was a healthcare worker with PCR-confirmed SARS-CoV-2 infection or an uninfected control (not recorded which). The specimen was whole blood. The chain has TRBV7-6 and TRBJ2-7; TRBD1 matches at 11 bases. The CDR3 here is CASSRDRTGGGYEQYF. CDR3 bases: TGTGCCAGCAGCCGAGACCGGACAGGGGGCGGCTACGAGCAGTACTTC.